This T cell receptor (beta chain) derives from a study of CD8 T cells in Susac syndrome (dated by TCRdb to the late 2010s). Background on the whole study: The study used repertoire sequencing to test whether antigen drove CD8+ T cell activation and differentiation in Susac syndrome.

Trimming accounts for 2 bases at V and 8 bases at J, while the number of junction bases matched to no gene is 4. Reading the germline V gene (reference sequence) gives CDR1 LNHNV and CDR2 YYDKDF. The CDR3 holds 13 amino acids from the cysteine to the phenylalanine. Here the CDR3 DNA is all that survives: 39 bases in frame from base 1. As regards this clonotype: What this receptor recognizes is not known. No base qualities exist here, and no much larger clone lies one base off it.

Peripheral blood CD8+ and CD4+ T cells from healthy donors, Susac syndrome patients and multiple sclerosis patients were profiled by high-throughput TCR beta sequencing. Healthy donors were included as age- and sex-matched controls. Bulk CD8+ and CD4+ T cells were purified magnetically by negative isolation, whereas CD8+ TEMRA cells were enriched by FACS. Blood was drawn into EDTA tubes, processed within 24 hours, and PBMCs were isolated by density gradient centrifugation. PBMCs intended for TCR sequencing were frozen in liquid nitrogen and were later thawed in a 37 degrees C water bath. Purity of sorted or isolated CD4+, CD8+ and CD8+ TEMRA cells was at least 90%. Overall study results and their limits: The number of individuals in the TCR sequencing and HLA analysis was recognized as being relatively small.

RNA was extracted with the RNeasy kit and roughly 0.45 to 1 ug was reverse transcribed using random hexamers. The immunoSEQ multiplex PCR assay, which covers 54 Vbeta and 13 Jbeta segments, was used to amplify TCR beta CDR3 regions. PCR amplification bias was corrected by using a synthetic template baseline for primer optimization and computational correction. The authors processed their data as follows. Reads were annotated to V, D and J genes per IMGT and analyzed with immunoSEQ Analyzer, keeping only productive sequences. Clonality was calculated as one minus the Shannon entropy normalized by log2 of the number of productive unique sequences. For each patient and control, public and private clones were evaluated among the 100 most prevalent clones. Clones were defined as Susac-specific when absent from the healthy and MS cohorts, from approximately 1,100 published viral clones and from other ImmuneACCESS disease sequences. TCRdb itself trimmed the public reads at Q25 with fastp, ran MiXCR and retained productive beta chains. For every CDR3 protein sequence, its rows merge into one entry that carries the most common genes and DNA. V and J calls and clone size were set by TCRdb, not the authors. The sample contains under 200,000 distinct CDR3 sequences, 90% to 95% of them found a single time. Around 0.1% of the sample is held by the ten biggest clonotypes.

The sample comprised CD4+ T cells from PBMCs. This TCR was sampled from a human donor in good health. The receptor chain draws on TRBV15 and TRBJ1-2, with 8 bases matching TRBD1. The bases are TGTGCCACCAGCAGAACAGGGGGAGGGGGCTACACCTTC. Translation gives CATSRTGGGGYTF.